This entry lists 27 T cell receptor beta chains sequenced from one sample in a study of shared clonotypes between healthy human individuals. Method: immunoSEQ multiplex PCR; TCRdb's copy keeps in-frame clones and lacks some. This sample yields 850,000 to 1,200,000 clones, of which approximately 68% are seen a single time; nearly 1.5% belongs to the top ten. Material: memory CD4+ T cells sorted from blood. Regarding subset: CD45RA-negative fraction. These receptor sequences come from a man between 18 and 35 years old in good health.

The chain is built from TRBV4-1 and TRBJ1-1; 7 bases map to TRBD1. The length of the CDR3 is 12 residues. CDR1 MGHRA and CDR2 YSYEKL come from the germline V gene. The J segment lost 7 bases and the V segment lost 6 bases, leaving 5 bases of the junction unmatched. The CDR3 nucleotides are TGCGCCAGCAGTAGGGGGCGCGGTGAAGCTTTCTTT. Translating it yields CASSRGRGEAFF.

This clone was detected ten times or more. The chain carries TRBV6-5 and TRBJ2-7; D possibly uses TRBD1 or TRBD2 (6 bases each). Per the germline V gene, CDR1 is MNHEY and CDR2 is SVGAGI. The CDR3 has 15 residues. V dropped 2 bases and J dropped 1 base, with 12 bases sitting between them. The CDR3 sequence: CASSYGGLGSYEQYF. The CDR3 bases are TGTGCCAGCAGTTACGGGGGGCTAGGTTCCTACGAGCAGTACTTC.

This chain joins TRBV5-4 and TRBJ2-5, with D unresolved. Per germline, CDR1 SGHNT and CDR2 YYREEE (reference sequence). Trimming cost V 4 bases and J 7 bases, with 11 bases left between them. The length of the CDR3 is 12 residues. The CDR3: CASSLPIGTQYF. In nucleotides, the CDR3 is TGTGCCAGCAGCCTCCCTATTGGGACCCAGTACTTC.

The chain employs TRBV7-2 and TRBJ2-2; D is undetermined. The germline CDR1 and CDR2 sequences are SGHTA and FQGNSA. V gave up 3 bases and J gave up 6 bases, with 11 bases separating them. The CDR3 length is 14 residues. The CDR3 nucleotides read TGTGCCAGCAGCTTTTCGGTAGGGCCCGGGGAGCTGTTTTTT. It is translated as CASSFSVGPGELFF.

The table lists this clone with a few counts. The gene calls are TRBV12-5 and TRBJ2-7; 7 bases match TRBD1. CDR1 LGHNT and CDR2 FRNRAP come from the germline V gene. J gave up 4 bases and V 2 bases, and 8 bases lay outside the gene matches. This CDR3 spans 15 amino acids. The CDR3 region is CASGLSQTGSYEQYF. The CDR3 DNA reads TGTGCTAGTGGTTTGTCACAGACAGGGTCATACGAGCAGTACTTC.

This chain links TRBV28 with TRBJ1-4; 7 positions match TRBD1. V dropped 7 bases and J dropped 2; count of bases not matched to a gene: 1. The germline gives CDR1 MDHEN, CDR2 SYDVKM. CDR3 size: 13 residues. The CDR3 DNA is TGTGCCAGCAAGGGGGCTACTAATGAAAAACTGTTTTTT. Translation gives CASKGATNEKLFF.

This clone was observed a few times. The J gene is TRBJ2-3, the V gene TRBV6-1, with 7 bases that match TRBD1. Trimming cost V 5 bases and J 2 bases; bases outside gene matches: 7. Germline V gene lookup returns CDR1 MNHNS and CDR2 SASEGT. The CDR3 has 15 residues. The CDR3 DNA follows: TGTGCCAGCAGTAGACAGGGATCGACCACAGATACGCAGTATTTT. As protein: CASSRQGSTTDTQYF.

The chain combines TRBV30 with TRBJ2-3; no clear D. CDR1 is GTSNPN and CDR2 is SVGIG in the germline V gene (reference sequence). The germline V and J ends were trimmed by 5 bases and 4 bases, with 13 bases remaining between them. This CDR3 has 13 residues. The CDR3 region is CAWSRMAPDTQYF. The CDR3, as DNA: TGTGCCTGGTCTCGGATGGCCCCAGATACGCAGTATTTT.

The chain uses TRBV18 and TRBJ2-7; D is uncertain. The CDR3 extends over 12 amino acids. Deletions cut 2 bases from V and 7 bases from J, with 9 bases between. The germline CDR1 and CDR2 sequences are KGHSH and LQKENI. The chain's CDR3 is CASSPKGREQYF. DNA for the CDR3: TGTGCCAGCTCACCAAAAGGGCGAGAGCAGTACTTC.

For the CDR3, the DNA is TGTGCCAGCAGCTTAGATGTGGCGGGAGGGAGAAATGAGCAGTTCTTC. This gives the protein CASSLDVAGGRNEQFF. This chain connects TRBV11-2 to TRBJ2-1, with TRBD2 matching over 9 bases. CDR3 length: 16 residues. J lost 7 bases, V lost 0 bases, and 7 bases had no gene match. Germline loops: CDR1 SGHAT, CDR2 FQNNGV.

The chain carries TRBV10-2 and TRBJ2-3, with D possibly TRBD2 on 5 matching bases. Trimming took 9 bases from V and 2 from J, leaving 15 bases between them. The germline V gene has CDR1 WSHSY and CDR2 SAAADI. The CDR3 runs to 14 residues. Here the CDR3 DNA reads TGCGCCAGTCAGGACTCTTTCTCCACAGATACGCAGTATTTT. Its translation: CASQDSFSTDTQYF.

As regards this clone: This sample includes further DNA sequences coding for the same CDR3. The chain links TRBV11-2 to TRBJ1-2; D uncertain. The CDR3 length is 11 residues. Germline values: CDR1 SGHAT, CDR2 FQNNGV. The V end lost 1 base, the J end lost 7 bases, and 4 bases lay between the germline ends. CDR3 in DNA: TGTGCCAGCAGCTTAGGAGGTGGCTACACCTTC. Its protein is CASSLGGGYTF.

The chain is built from TRBV14 and TRBJ2-5; no reliable D call. In germline, CDR1 is SGHDN, CDR2 FVKESK. The CDR3 contains 13 residues. V lost 1 base and J lost 4, with 7 bases in between. The CDR3 loop is CASSQGALETQYF. CDR3 nucleotide sequence: TGTGCCAGCAGCCAAGGAGCTTTAGAGACCCAGTACTTC.

The chain is built from TRBV25-1 and TRBJ2-7; 8 bases are a match to TRBD1. This CDR3 contains 15 residues. Germline V gene lookup returns CDR1 MGHDK and CDR2 SYGVNS. After removal of 6 bases from V and 3 bases from J, the junction contained 10 bases not matched to a gene. CDR3 nucleotide sequence: TGTGCCAGCAGGATGGGAGGACAGGGTGTCTACGAGCAGTACTTC. It is translated as CASRMGGQGVYEQYF.

This clone has just one count. The chain employs TRBV30 and TRBJ1-2, with TRBD1 matching 7 bases. With 3 bases clipped from V and 8 bases from J, the junction kept 9 bases outside the gene matches. CDR3 length: 13 amino acids. Germline CDR1 and CDR2: GTSNPN and SVGIG (reference sequence). In DNA form, the CDR3 reads TGTGCCTGGAGCGTACAGGGGAATAGGGGCTACACCTTC. Its translation is CAWSVQGNRGYTF.

The chain joins TRBV6-5 to TRBJ1-2, with D perhaps matching TRBD1 (6 bases). There are 15 residues in the CDR3. Germline V gene sequence: CDR1 MNHEY, CDR2 SVGAGI. Trimming stripped 5 bases from V and 4 bases from J, with 17 bases between. Here the CDR3 DNA reads TGTGCCAGCAGTAATCGACAGGAAACAGTCTATGGCTACACCTTC. Its translation: CASSNRQETVYGYTF.

This clone is a singleton in its sample. This chain joins TRBV28 and TRBJ2-1, with D maybe TRBD2 (7 bases). Germline CDR1 reads MDHEN; CDR2 reads SYDVKM. V lost 3 bases and J 0 bases, leaving 21 bases between the germline ends. The CDR3 sequence is 19 residues long. CDR3 region: CASSFRGGATGASYNEQFF. The CDR3 DNA sequence: TGTGCCAGCAGTTTCAGGGGAGGGGCGACGGGGGCCTCCTACAATGAGCAGTTCTTC. The whole variable domain, filled in from reference TRBV28 and TRBJ2-1, reads DVKVTQSSRYLVKRTGEKVFLECVQDMDHENMFWYRQDPGLGLRLIYFSYDVKMKEKGDIPEGYSVSREKKERFSLILESASTNQTSMYLCASSFRGGATGASYNEQFFGPGTRLTVL.

The V call is TRBV5-1, the J call TRBJ1-2, with a tentative D call TRBD1 (6 bases). V was pared by 1 base and J by 6 bases, with 13 bases between. The CDR3 is made up of 14 amino acids. Germline lookup yields CDR1 SGHRS and CDR2 YFSETQ. The CDR3 DNA reads as TGCGCCAGCAGCTTGCGGGGGGCGGAGGATGGCTACACCTTC. Amino acids: CASSLRGAEDGYTF.

This clone occurred many times. The genes are TRBV28 and TRBJ2-1; D is uncertain. CDR3 size: 12 residues. V lost 2 bases and J 6 bases, leaving 5 bases between the germline ends. Germline lookup yields CDR1 MDHEN and CDR2 SYDVKM. CDR3 nucleotides: TGTGCCAGCAGTTTAAACGCCAATGAGCAGTTCTTC. It specifies CASSLNANEQFF.

The CDR3 sequence is CASSTRALYEQYF. In DNA, the CDR3 is TGTGCCAGCAGTACCCGGGCCCTCTACGAGCAGTACTTC. The rearrangement uses TRBV6-1 and TRBJ2-7; D uncertain. The V end was cut by 5 bases, the J end by 3 bases, with 11 bases between. CDR1 is MNHNS and CDR2 is SASEGT in the germline V gene. The CDR3 spans 13 residues.

The gene calls are TRBV14 and TRBJ2-1; 14 bases are shared with TRBD2. J gave up 3 bases and V 0 bases, and 4 bases lay outside the gene matches. The CDR3 is 18 amino acids. From germline, CDR1 is SGHDN and CDR2 FVKESK. In DNA form, the CDR3 reads TGTGCCAGCAGCCAAGATAGGACTAGCGGGAGGATCTACAATGAGCAGTTCTTC. Its translation is CASSQDRTSGRIYNEQFF.

This clone was observed a single time. The chain links TRBV6-1 to TRBJ1-5; D gene unclear. CDR1 is MNHNS, CDR2 SASEGT, per germline. The V and J ends lost 6 bases and 0 bases respectively, with 9 bases between them. This CDR3 has 14 amino acids. The CDR3 region is CASSSGFSNQPQHF. CDR3 in DNA: TGTGCCAGCAGCTCGGGGTTTAGCAATCAGCCCCAGCATTTT.

In nucleotides, the CDR3 is TGTGCCAGCAGTGACTCGAATACTAGCGGGAGACCTCCCCACGAGCAGTACTTC. Its protein product is CASSDSNTSGRPPHEQYF. This chain uses TRBV6-4 with TRBJ2-7; 11 bases agree with TRBD2. Germline V lookup: CDR1 MRHNA, CDR2 SNTAGT. Germline trimming cut 0 bases from V and 5 bases from J; bases unmatched to any gene: 12. This CDR3 spans 18 amino acids.

The DNA for the CDR3 is TGCGCCAGCAACGAGCCAGGTTGGGATACGCAGTATTTT. Translating it yields CASNEPGWDTQYF. The chain is built from TRBV10-1 and TRBJ2-3, with no clear D. CDR1 and CDR2 from the germline V gene are WNHNN and SYGVQD (reference sequence). The CDR3 runs to 13 residues. V gave up 7 bases and J gave up 6 bases, with 14 bases separating them.

Notes on this clone: One base away lies a much larger clone, so this may be a sequencing read error. Other DNA sequences of this sample code for an identical CDR3. The chain links TRBV7-2 to TRBJ2-3; D is undetermined. V lost 4 bases to trimming and J lost 3 bases, with 2 bases between them. The CDR3 extends over 11 amino acids. Looked up from germline, CDR1 is SGHTA and CDR2 is FQGNSA. This CDR3 reads CASSSTDTQYF. The DNA of the CDR3 is TGTGCCAGCAGCTCAACAGATACGCAGTATTTT. The full variable domain, in which reference TRBV7-2 and TRBJ2-3 provide the parts outside the CDR3, is GAGVSQSPSNKVTEKGKDVELRCDPISGHTALYWYRQSLGQGLEFLIYFQGNSAPDKSGLPSDRFSAERTGGSVSTLTIQRTQQEDSAVYLCASSSTDTQYFGPGTRLTVL.

This chain connects TRBV5-1 to TRBJ2-2, with D possibly TRBD2 on 6 matching bases. The V end was cut by 0 bases, the J end by 5 bases, with 14 bases between. The CDR3 covers 16 residues. Per germline, CDR1 SGHRS and CDR2 YFSETQ. The CDR3 region is CASSLGGTGKTGELFF. The DNA for the CDR3 is TGCGCCAGCAGCTTGGGCGGGACGGGGAAGACCGGGGAGCTGTTTTTT.

CDR3 DNA sequence: TGCGCCAGCAGCTTGGAAACTAGCGGATTCTACGAGCAGTACTTC. Its protein product is CASSLETSGFYEQYF. The chain is built from TRBV5-1 and TRBJ2-7; 8 nucleotides match TRBD2. In germline, CDR1 is SGHRS, CDR2 YFSETQ. This CDR3 region has 15 residues. J was trimmed by 3 bases and V by 0 bases; bases with no gene match: 5.